One sample yielded the 8 T cell receptor beta chains listed below, sequenced in a study of blood T cell repertoires in COVID-19. Repertoires were generated with immunoSEQ multiplex PCR, while TCRdb's copy carries only in-frame clones and drops some. The sample contains 130,000 to 150,000 clones, around nine tenths of which appear only once. The sequenced sample consisted of peripheral blood. These receptors were obtained from a human donor in a cohort sampled during active COVID-19.

The V gene is TRBV24-1, the J gene TRBJ1-5, with TRBD1 matching over 7 bases. The CDR3 contains 14 residues. Looked up from germline, CDR1 is KGHDR and CDR2 is SFDVKD. The trim removed 6 bases at V and 2 bases at J, leaving 3 bases unmatched. The CDR3 coding sequence is TGTGCCACCAGTCCTCAGGGGGGCAATCAGCCCCAGCATTTT. Its protein product is CATSPQGGNQPQHF.

The V gene is TRBV30, the J gene TRBJ2-1, with D perhaps TRBD2 (6 bases). Germline CDR1 GTSNPN, CDR2 SVGIG (reference sequence). Trimming took off 2 bases at V and 0 bases at J, with 14 bases between the two ends. The CDR3 runs 16 residues. The CDR3 region is CAWSPGTGSSYNEQFF. The CDR3 DNA reads TGTGCCTGGAGTCCCGGGACTGGCAGCTCCTACAATGAGCAGTTCTTC.

The gene calls are TRBV6-5 and TRBJ1-2, with a weak D call TRBD1 (5 bases). In germline, CDR1 is MNHEY, CDR2 SVGAGI. The CDR3 runs 15 residues. V lost 2 bases to trimming and J lost 4 bases, with 14 bases between them. CDR3 in DNA: TGTGCCAGCAGTTACGGGCTGGGGCTCTCCTATGGCTACACCTTC. This encodes CASSYGLGLSYGYTF.

V and J are TRBV15 and TRBJ2-6; the D is unclear. Between the trimmed V and J ends, which lost 1 base and 5 bases, there was a span of 6 bases. Germline loops: CDR1 LNHNV, CDR2 YYDKDF (reference sequence). The CDR3 has 14 amino acids. The CDR3 DNA reads TGTGCCACCAGCAGAGTCCCTAGGGCCAACGTCCTGACTTTC. Amino acid sequence: CATSRVPRANVLTF.

The chain is built from TRBV3-1 (or the pseudogene TRBV3-2) and TRBJ1-2; D might be TRBD1 (5 bases). The germline V gene encodes CDR1 LGHDT and CDR2 YNNKEL (reference sequence). The V end lost 1 base, the J end lost 7 bases, and 16 bases lay between the germline ends. The CDR3 loop spans 15 amino acids. CDR3 in amino acids: CASSQAAGGDGGYTF. CDR3 in DNA: TGTGCCAGCAGCCAAGCTGCCGGGGGGGATGGTGGCTACACCTTC.

The chain has TRBV3-1 (or the pseudogene TRBV3-2) and TRBJ2-5, with TRBD1 identical over 7 bases. V shed 5 bases, J shed 4 bases, and the junction held 16 bases outside the gene matches. This CDR3 has 17 amino acids. Per the germline V gene, CDR1 is LGHDT and CDR2 is YNNKEL (reference sequence). The CDR3 DNA is TGTGCCAGCAGCTCGTATTACAGGGGATTAACAGGAGAGACCCAGTACTTC. Amino acids: CASSSYYRGLTGETQYF.

The chain joins TRBV5-4 to TRBJ2-3; 7 bases are shared with TRBD2. Trimming at V came to 0 bases and at J to 2 bases, leaving 3 bases not matched to a gene. The CDR3 is 15 amino acids. CDR1 is SGHNT, CDR2 YYREEE, per germline (reference sequence). The CDR3 protein is CASSLGLAPTDTQYF. The CDR3 bases are TGTGCCAGCAGCTTGGGACTAGCTCCCACAGATACGCAGTATTTT.

This chain joins TRBV6-5 and TRBJ1-5; TRBD1 matches 10 bases. From germline, CDR1 is MNHEY and CDR2 SVGAGI. Unmatched junction bases numbered 4, after V lost 6 bases and J lost 2 bases. The CDR3 is 15 residues long. CDR3: CASSRGQGGNQPQHF. CDR3 sequence (DNA): TGTGCCAGCAGCCGCGGACAGGGGGGCAATCAGCCCCAGCATTTT.